This is a list of T cell receptor beta chains from one sample in a study of cytomegalovirus exposure and HLA in healthy donors. Method: immunoSEQ multiplex PCR; TCRdb's copy keeps in-frame clones and lacks some. The data hold some 200,000 clones, with approximately 79% observed a single time. Source material: PBMCs. The origin of the receptors is a man aged 18 to 30 in good health and CMV-seronegative. The CDR3 runs from the conserved cysteine through the conserved F or W. D genes are given only for firm matches. The size field is filled for only some rows; it gives once, few, many or a size class.

V	D	length	size	J	DNA	CDR3
TRBV5-1	-	14	few	TRBJ1-1	TGCGCCAGCAGCCCCGGAGGGCTGACCTTTGAAGCTTTCTTT	CASSPGGLTFEAFF
TRBV9	-	16	-	TRBJ1-1	TGTGCCAGCAGCGTAGCTGCCGGACAAGCGAACACTGAAGCTTTCTTT	CASSVAAGQANTEAFF
TRBV6-5	-	14	-	TRBJ1-3	TGTGCCAGCAGACGGTCAGGATTATTAAACACCATATATTTT	CASRRSGLLNTIYF
TRBV4-3	-	15	-	TRBJ2-3	TGCGCCAGCAGCCAAGATAGGGCAGGGGCAGATACGCAGTATTTT	CASSQDRAGADTQYF
TRBV29-1	TRBD2	12	-	TRBJ2-7	TGCAGCACGGGACTAGCGGGAGCCGAGCAGTACTTC	CSTGLAGAEQYF
TRBV6-6	-	12	-	TRBJ1-1	TGTGCCAGCAGTCTTAGAAACACTGAAGCTTTCTTT	CASSLRNTEAFF
TRBV7-3	TRBD1	14	-	TRBJ2-7	TGTGCCAGCAGCCACGACAGGGGTCCCTACGAGCAGTACTTC	CASSHDRGPYEQYF
TRBV27	-	15	few	TRBJ2-3	TGTGCCAGCAGCCTGGGGACAAGCGGGGCAGATACGCAGTATTTT	CASSLGTSGADTQYF
TRBV12-5	TRBD1	14	few	TRBJ1-1	TGTGCTAGTGGTTTGGTACAGGGGGCAGGTGAAGCTTTCTTT	CASGLVQGAGEAFF
TRBV6-5	TRBD1	16	-	TRBJ2-7	TGTGCCAGCAGTTACTCGACAGGGTCCGAGAACTACGAGCAGTACTTC	CASSYSTGSENYEQYF
TRBV7-2	TRBD1	18	-	TRBJ1-1	TGTGCCAGCAGCCCACTGGGGGACAGGGGCCGGTCGAACACTGAAGCTTTCTTT	CASSPLGDRGRSNTEAFF
TRBV7-9	TRBD1	15	-	TRBJ1-5	TGTGCCAGCAGCTCTAACAGGGGGAGCAATCAGCCCCAGCATTTT	CASSSNRGSNQPQHF
TRBV7-7	TRBD1	14	-	TRBJ2-5	TGTGCTAGCAGCTTAGGGCAGGGGGCGGACACCCAGTACTTC	CASSLGQGADTQYF
TRBV7-9	-	14	-	TRBJ2-1	TGTGCCAGCAGTTCACAGGGGGGGATCAATGAGCAGTTCTTC	CASSSQGGINEQFF
TRBV29-1	TRBD2	13	-	TRBJ2-7	TGCAGCGTTAGCGGGAGGGCGTCGTACGAGCAGTACTTC	CSVSGRASYEQYF
TRBV27	-	14	-	TRBJ2-7	TGTGCCAGCAGTTTAGGTACAGAACCCTACGAGCAGTACTTC	CASSLGTEPYEQYF
TRBV19	-	18	-	TRBJ2-1	TGTGCCAGTAGTATGTTGGCTATCGGACAGACAACCTACAATGAGCAGTTCTTC	CASSMLAIGQTTYNEQFF
TRBV7-3	TRBD2	16	-	TRBJ2-1	TGTGCCAGCAGCTTAATAGGCACTAGCGGGGGGAATGAGCAGTTCTTC	CASSLIGTSGGNEQFF
TRBV6-4	TRBD2	14	few	TRBJ2-1	TGTGCCAGCAGCGACGCGGGGGGACACAATGAGCAGTTCTTC	CASSDAGGHNEQFF
TRBV2	TRBD1	13	-	TRBJ1-1	TGTGCCGGTGACAGGGACCCTAGCACTGAAGCTTTCTTT	CAGDRDPSTEAFF
TRBV27	-	12	-	TRBJ2-3	TGTGCCAGCATGTTCGGCACAGATACGCAGTATTTT	CASMFGTDTQYF
TRBV30	-	15	-	TRBJ1-1	TGTGCCTGGAGCACTGGTTTAGGGGTGGACACTGAAGCTTTCTTT	CAWSTGLGVDTEAFF
TRBV10-3	-	13	-	TRBJ2-7	TGTGCCATCAGTGAGTCAACAGGTCTCGAGCAGTACTTC	CAISESTGLEQYF
TRBV7-2	-	15	-	TRBJ2-7	TGTGCCAGCAGCTTTTCAAGCGAAAGCTCCTACGAGCAGTACTTC	CASSFSSESSYEQYF
TRBV30	TRBD2	13	-	TRBJ2-7	TGTGCCTGGAGCATAGGACTAGCGGACGAGCAGTACTTC	CAWSIGLADEQYF
TRBV5-1	-	15	-	TRBJ2-1	TGCGCCAGCAGCTTGTCGGGAGTGGCCTACAATGAGCAGTTCTTC	CASSLSGVAYNEQFF
TRBV5-8	TRBD2	18	-	TRBJ2-7	TGTGCCAGCAGCTTGGAGGTATTAGCGGGAGGGGGCACCTACGAGCAGTACTTC	CASSLEVLAGGGTYEQYF
TRBV11-3	-	14	-	TRBJ1-1	TGTGCCAGCAGCTCGGGGACACTGAACACTGAAGCTTTCTTT	CASSSGTLNTEAFF
TRBV9	-	15	-	TRBJ1-1	TGTGCCAGCAGCGCGGTCACAGGGAGGGACACTGAAGCTTTCTTT	CASSAVTGRDTEAFF
TRBV28	TRBD1	13	-	TRBJ1-2	TGTGCCATCCTGACAGGGAGTGGCTATGGCTACACCTTC	CAILTGSGYGYTF
TRBV11-2	-	15	-	TRBJ2-3	TGTGCCAGCAGCTTATTAGGATTGGGCGCAGATACGCAGTATTTT	CASSLLGLGADTQYF
TRBV7-9	TRBD1	14	-	TRBJ1-2	TGTGCCAGCAGCCTGAGTCAGGGGGACTATGGCTACACCTTC	CASSLSQGDYGYTF
TRBV7-2	-	13	once	TRBJ2-2	TGTGCCAGCAGCCAGTACGGGGCCGGGGAGCTGTTTTTT	CASSQYGAGELFF